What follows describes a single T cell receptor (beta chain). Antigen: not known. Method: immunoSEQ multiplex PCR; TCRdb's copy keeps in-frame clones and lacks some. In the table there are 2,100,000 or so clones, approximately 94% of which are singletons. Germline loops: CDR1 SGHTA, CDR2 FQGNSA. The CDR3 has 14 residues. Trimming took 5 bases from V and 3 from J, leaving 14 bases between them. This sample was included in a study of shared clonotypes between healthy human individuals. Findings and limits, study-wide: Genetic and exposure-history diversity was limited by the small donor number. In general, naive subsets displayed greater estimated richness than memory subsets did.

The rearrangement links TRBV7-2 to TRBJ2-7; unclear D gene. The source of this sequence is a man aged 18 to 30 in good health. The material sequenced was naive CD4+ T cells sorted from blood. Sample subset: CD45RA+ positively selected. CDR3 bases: TGTGCCAGCAGCCGAGGTGACACCTTCTACGAGCAGTACTTC. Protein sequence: CASSRGDTFYEQYF.